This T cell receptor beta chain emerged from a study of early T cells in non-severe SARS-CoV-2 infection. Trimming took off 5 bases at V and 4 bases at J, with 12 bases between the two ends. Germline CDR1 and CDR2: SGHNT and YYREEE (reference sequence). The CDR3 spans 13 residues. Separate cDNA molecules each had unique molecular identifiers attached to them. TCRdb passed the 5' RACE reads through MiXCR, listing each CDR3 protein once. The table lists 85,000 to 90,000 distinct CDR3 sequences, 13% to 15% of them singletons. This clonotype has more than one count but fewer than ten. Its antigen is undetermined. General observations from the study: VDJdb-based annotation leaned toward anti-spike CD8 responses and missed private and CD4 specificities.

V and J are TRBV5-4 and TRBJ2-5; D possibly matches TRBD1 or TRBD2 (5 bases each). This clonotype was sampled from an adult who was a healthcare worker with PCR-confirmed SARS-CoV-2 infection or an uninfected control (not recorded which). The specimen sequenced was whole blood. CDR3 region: CASSPGTGETQYF. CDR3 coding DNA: TGTGCCAGCAGTCCTGGGACGGGAGAGACCCAGTACTTC.